Below, 18 T cell receptor beta chains from the same sample are listed, as sequenced in a study of beta chain features in type 1 diabetes. Expressed TCRB transcripts got sequenced, as all isolated RNA was reverse transcribed. The assay was immunoSEQ multiplex PCR, and TCRdb's table has in-frame clones only and misses some. The sample has about 330,000 clones, approximately 11% seen once. Sequencing input: naive CD4+ T cells from blood. The source of these receptors is a woman aged 25 to 45 in good health.

This clone showed up just a few times. The chain recombines TRBV2 with TRBJ1-2; 8 positions agree with TRBD1. The CDR3 is 14 residues long. The J segment lost 7 bases and the V segment lost 3 bases, leaving 7 bases of the junction unmatched. Germline-derived CDR1 and CDR2 are SNHLY and FYNNEI. The CDR3 protein is CASSDRTGTGGYTF. The CDR3 nucleotides are TGTGCCAGCAGTGATAGGACAGGGACGGGTGGCTACACCTTC.

This clone occurred a few times. This sequence joins TRBV10-3 and TRBJ1-2; perhaps TRBD1 as D (5 bases). V shed 4 bases and J shed 6 bases, with 9 bases lying between them. The CDR3 totals 12 residues. The V gene's germline CDR1 is ENHRY and CDR2 SYGVKD. The CDR3 DNA follows: TGTGCCATCAGTGCTACAGGAGATGGCTACACCTTC. Translation gives CAISATGDGYTF.

This clone was counted between two and nine times. The genes are TRBV7-9 and TRBJ1-2, with TRBD1 matching 9 bases. CDR3 length: 14 residues. V dropped 5 bases and J dropped 5; count of bases not matched to a gene: 6. Germline V gives CDR1 SEHNR, CDR2 FQNEAQ (reference sequence). In DNA form, the CDR3 reads TGTGCCAGCAGCCCTCGGGACAGGGCGTATGGCTACACCTTC. It codes for CASSPRDRAYGYTF.

The rearrangement joins TRBV6-5 to TRBJ2-3; weak D call: TRBD2 (5 bases). The CDR3 sequence is 13 residues long. V lost 6 bases, J lost 6 bases, and 13 bases lay in between. Germline CDR1 reads MNHEY; CDR2 reads SVGAGI. In nucleotides, the CDR3 is TGTGCCAGCAGATTGCTGAGAGGGGATACGCAGTATTTT. Translation gives CASRLLRGDTQYF.

The chain couples TRBV7-9 to TRBJ2-7; TRBD2 matches at 7 bases. Germline V gene data show CDR1 as SEHNR and CDR2 as FQNEAQ (reference sequence). V lost 0 bases, J lost 5 bases, and 7 bases stayed unmatched. The CDR3 covers 15 residues. CDR3: CASSLALAGVHEQYF. The CDR3 DNA reads TGTGCCAGCAGCTTAGCGTTGGCGGGAGTTCACGAGCAGTACTTC.

The rearrangement uses TRBV30 and TRBJ1-1; 7 bases match TRBD1. Germline CDR1 and CDR2: GTSNPN and SVGIG (reference sequence). V was clipped by 5 bases and J by 1 base; unmatched bases: 10. This CDR3 is 15 amino acids long. DNA for the CDR3: TGTGCCTGGGATCAACAGGGGACGGGGAACACTGAAGCTTTCTTT. This encodes CAWDQQGTGNTEAFF.

The chain has TRBV7-2 and TRBJ2-7; 7 nucleotides match TRBD1. Germline V gene lookup returns CDR1 SGHTA and CDR2 FQGNSA. This CDR3 has 17 amino acids. Unmatched junction bases numbered 10, after V lost 0 bases and J lost 2 bases. The CDR3: CASSLAPDRVFPYEQYF. The DNA for the CDR3 is TGTGCCAGCAGCTTAGCACCAGACAGGGTTTTTCCCTACGAGCAGTACTTC.

The gene calls are TRBV9 and TRBJ2-5; D possibly corresponds to TRBD1 (6 bases). Trimming pared 3 bases from V and 5 bases from J, leaving 17 bases between. In germline, CDR1 is SGDLS, CDR2 YYNGEE. The CDR3 totals 15 residues. CDR3 sequence (DNA): TGTGCCAGCAGCGCCCAACTGGGGGCCAGGGAGACCCAGTACTTC. Translated, it gives CASSAQLGARETQYF. Filled out from reference TRBV9 and TRBJ2-5, the complete variable domain reads DSGVTQTPKHLITATGQRVTLRCSPRSGDLSVYWYQQSLDQGLQFLIQYYNGEERAKGNILERFSAQQFPDLHSELNLSSLELGDSALYFCASSAQLGARETQYFGPGTRLLVL.

This clone was seen more than once but under ten times. The chain is built from TRBV7-9 and TRBJ1-1; D possibly corresponds to TRBD1 (5 bases). This CDR3 contains 15 residues. V gave up 0 bases and J gave up 5 bases, with 13 bases separating them. Germline CDR1 reads SEHNR; CDR2 reads FQNEAQ (reference sequence). The CDR3, as DNA: TGTGCCAGCAGCTTAGCGCTCCAGGGTGGGACTGAAGCTTTCTTT. It codes for CASSLALQGGTEAFF.

This clone has more than one count but fewer than ten. V usage is TRBV28 and J usage is TRBJ2-2, with 10 bases aligning to TRBD2. V lost 9 bases and J lost 2; bases outside the gene matches: 3. The germline CDR1 and CDR2 sequences are MDHEN and SYDVKM. The CDR3 runs to 14 residues. The CDR3 loop reads CASGLAVNTGELFF. The CDR3 DNA reads TGTGCCAGTGGACTAGCGGTTAACACCGGGGAGCTGTTTTTT.

The chain has TRBV14 and TRBJ2-5; TRBD2 matches at 8 bases. The CDR3 sequence is 18 residues long. Germline V gene sequence: CDR1 SGHDN, CDR2 FVKESK. V shed 3 bases, J shed 2 bases, and the junction held 14 bases outside the gene matches. The CDR3 region is CASSHPGRGGGGQETQYF. In nucleotides, the CDR3 is TGTGCCAGCAGCCACCCCGGGAGGGGCGGAGGAGGGCAAGAGACCCAGTACTTC.

This clone occurred a few times. This sequence joins TRBV9 and TRBJ1-1; 8 bases agree with TRBD1. V lost 3 bases and J lost 3; bases outside the gene matches: 1. This CDR3 has 13 residues. Germline CDR1 SGDLS, CDR2 YYNGEE. In DNA, the CDR3 is TGTGCCAGCAGCGGGACAGGGCACACTGAAGCTTTCTTT. Protein: CASSGTGHTEAFF.

This clone was recorded a few times. The CDR3 loop reads CSVLRSDTQYF. The CDR3 DNA sequence: TGCAGCGTGCTGAGGTCAGATACGCAGTATTTT. The chain couples TRBV29-1 to TRBJ2-3; D is unclear. Germline V gene lookup returns CDR1 SQVTM and CDR2 ANQGSEA. V was cut by 6 bases and J by 4 bases, with 8 bases left in between. CDR3 length equals 11 residues.

This clone was recorded a few times. This chain connects TRBV30 to TRBJ2-7; a weak D match, TRBD2 (6 bases). This CDR3 region has 13 residues. Looked up from germline, CDR1 is GTSNPN and CDR2 is SVGIG (reference sequence). V was shortened by 2 bases and J by 4 bases, with 12 bases between the two germline ends. In DNA form, the CDR3 reads TGTGCCTGGAGTTTGGCGGGAAGGTACGAGCAGTACTTC. Translated: CAWSLAGRYEQYF.

The CDR3 here is CASSLERSGRAIEQFF. CDR3 nucleotides: TGTGCCAGCAGCTTAGAGCGAAGCGGGAGGGCCATTGAGCAGTTCTTC. The rearrangement uses TRBV11-2 and TRBJ2-1; the match to TRBD2 covers 10 bases. Germline V gene lookup returns CDR1 SGHAT and CDR2 FQNNGV. The CDR3 runs 16 residues. The V segment lost 0 bases and the J segment 9 bases; nucleotides outside the gene matches: 8.

J is TRBJ2-6 and V is TRBV29-1; TRBD1 agrees at 7 bases. J lost 2 bases, V lost 5 bases, and 6 bases had no gene match. In germline, CDR1 is SQVTM, CDR2 ANQGSEA. This CDR3 comprises 15 residues. The CDR3 bases are TGCAGCGTTACGACAGGGTTCGCTGGGGCCAACGTCCTGACTTTC. Translating gives CSVTTGFAGANVLTF.

The chain is built from TRBV7-2 and TRBJ2-7; D remains ambiguous. CDR3 length: 12 amino acids. V gave up 1 base and J gave up 5 bases, with 6 bases separating them. CDR1 is SGHTA and CDR2 is FQGNSA in the germline V gene. In nucleotides, the CDR3 is TGTGCCAGCAGCTTAGACACCGACGAGCAGTACTTC. Translated, it gives CASSLDTDEQYF.

A few counts support this clone. The CDR3 bases are TGTGCCAGCAGCTTTTTGGGCAGGGGGCGGTCTGACGAGCAGTACTTC. Amino acid sequence: CASSFLGRGRSDEQYF. This rearrangement joins TRBV7-2 to TRBJ2-7, with 8 bases identical to TRBD1. This CDR3 spans 16 amino acids. Germline V gives CDR1 SGHTA, CDR2 FQGNSA. The V gene end was trimmed by 3 bases and the J gene end by 5 bases; junction bases not matched to a gene: 12.